This TCR beta chain was observed in a study of blood T cell repertoires in COVID-19. As for the study in general: Samples taken during acute and convalescent COVID-19 were collected in the United States, Italy and Spain. PBMCs, B-cell-depleted T cells, or T cells were the source of the cDNA or gDNA that made up the material.

Original data processing: Amplified reference gene primers provided the basis for estimating nucleated cell counts. TCRdb's copy holds only in-frame clones and misses some; the assay was immunoSEQ multiplex PCR. The V and J calls and clone size were taken over from that table, and D and trimming were inferred from the DNA. The sample carries some 350,000 clones, around 86% recorded once. Germline V CDR1 and CDR2: SGHNT, YYREEE (reference sequence). The CDR3 runs 15 residues. Trimming removed 2 bases from V and 4 bases from J, with 12 bases in between. The genes are TRBV5-4 and TRBJ1-4; D not certain. The TCR originated in a woman between 50 and 59 years old with COVID-19, enrolled during active disease. The sequenced sample was peripheral blood. The CDR3 nucleotides read TGTGCCAGCAGCTTACTCAGAGGGAGTAATGAAAAACTGTTTTTT. Its protein product is CASSLLRGSNEKLFF.